A single sample is the source of the 5 T cell receptor beta chains below, sequenced in a study of T cell responses to AZD1222 COVID-19 vaccine. Clones were read by immunoSEQ multiplex PCR, and TCRdb kept only the in-frame ones, dropping some. The top ten hold around 8% of the sample, which has about 180,000 clones, around 88% seen once. Sample: peripheral blood, taken on day 0 of AZD1222 vaccination. Every receptor here comes from an adult in good health.

This sequence joins TRBV29-1 and TRBJ2-3, with a weak D call TRBD2 (5 bases). The germline V gene encodes CDR1 SQVTM and CDR2 ANQGSEA. V was clipped by 7 bases and J by 4 bases, with 15 bases between them. The CDR3 is made up of 13 amino acids. The CDR3 DNA sequence: TGCAGCGCCCCGACCCCCGGGGCAGATACGCAGTATTTT. Translation: CSAPTPGADTQYF.

The V call is TRBV19, the J call TRBJ1-5; D gene uncertain. The V end lost 7 bases, the J end lost 5 bases, and 9 bases lay between the germline ends. Germline-derived CDR1 and CDR2 are LNHDA and SQIVND (reference sequence). CDR3 size: 12 residues. The CDR3 loop is CASKVRDQPQHF. CDR3 DNA sequence: TGTGCCAGTAAGGTAAGAGATCAGCCCCAGCATTTT.

V is TRBV10-1 and J is TRBJ2-3, with 9 bases identical to TRBD1. J gave up 4 bases and V 3 bases, and 8 bases lay outside the gene matches. Per germline, CDR1 WNHNN and CDR2 SYGVQD (reference sequence). The CDR3 consists of 16 residues. The CDR3 spells CASSEYRDRVSDTQYF. The CDR3 nucleotides are TGCGCCAGCAGTGAATATCGGGACAGGGTTTCAGATACGCAGTATTTT.

The chain links TRBV18 to TRBJ2-5, with D possibly TRBD1 on 6 matching bases. The CDR3 contains 14 residues. CDR1 and CDR2 (germline): KGHSH, LQKENI. The V gene lost 6 bases and the J gene lost 3 bases, with 14 bases spanning the gap. CDR3 residues: CASSQKDSKETQYF. The CDR3 DNA follows: TGTGCCAGCTCCCAGAAGGACAGTAAAGAGACCCAGTACTTC.

The DNA of the CDR3 is TGTGCCAGCAGTTTAAGTTCCCAGGGGCCGGCTGAAGCTTTCTTT. This gives the protein CASSLSSQGPAEAFF. This chain uses TRBV28 with TRBJ1-1, with D perhaps TRBD1 (6 bases). Germline CDR1 reads MDHEN; CDR2 reads SYDVKM. Trimming removed 2 bases from V and 6 bases from J, with 16 bases in between. The CDR3 consists of 15 residues.